This T cell receptor (beta chain) was found in a study of OX40 agonist ivuxolimab in advanced cancers. TCRdb keeps only in-frame clones here, not all; method: immunoSEQ multiplex PCR. This repertoire shows 80,000 to 100,000 clones, 86% found once; its top ten account for more than 5.5%. This clone was seen more than once but under ten times. V was trimmed by 10 bases and J by 0 bases, leaving 15 bases between them. CDR1 and CDR2 from the germline V gene are MDHEN and SYDVKM. The CDR3 sequence is 14 residues long. The origin of this receptor is an adult with an advanced solid tumor such as melanoma, head and neck, liver or kidney cancer. The genes are TRBV28 and TRBJ2-5; D gene unclear. The material sequenced was CD4+ or CD8+ T cells sorted from blood, taken in a trial of the OX40 agonist ivuxolimab. CDR3 residues: CATSEFRDQETQYF. DNA for the CDR3: TGTGCCACTTCCGAATTTCGCGACCAAGAGACCCAGTACTTC.